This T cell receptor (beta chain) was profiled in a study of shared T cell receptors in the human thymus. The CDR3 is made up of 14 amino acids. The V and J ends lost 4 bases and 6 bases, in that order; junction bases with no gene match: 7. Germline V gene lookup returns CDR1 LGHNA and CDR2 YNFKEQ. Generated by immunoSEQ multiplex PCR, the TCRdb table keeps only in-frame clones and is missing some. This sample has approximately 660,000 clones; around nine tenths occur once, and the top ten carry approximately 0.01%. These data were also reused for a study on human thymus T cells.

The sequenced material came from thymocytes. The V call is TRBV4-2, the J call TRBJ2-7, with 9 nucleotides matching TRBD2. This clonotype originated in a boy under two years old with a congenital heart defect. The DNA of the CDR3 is TGTGCCAGCAGCCGTCTGCGGGAGGGCCGCGAGCAGTACTTC. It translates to CASSRLREGREQYF.